Listed below are T cell receptor beta chains from one sample, sequenced in a study of T cells after yellow fever vaccination. TCRdb reprocessed the 5' RACE reads with MiXCR, giving one entry per CDR3 protein. There are about 510,000 distinct CDR3 sequences in the sample; 20% to 25% occur only once, and roughly a sixth lies in the top ten. The sequences come from PBMCs, collected roughly 20 days after the first yellow fever vaccination. The receptors were gathered from a man in his late teens or twenties who received the YFV17D yellow fever vaccine. Both conserved end residues are part of each CDR3. A D gene is named only where the DNA matches it firmly. The size of a clone is reported for some rows only, either as once, few or many, or as a class for expanded clones.

D	J	V	size	CDR3	DNA
.	TRBJ1-3	TRBV29-1	few	CSAMDSYSGNTIYF	TGCAGCGCTATGGACAGTTACTCTGGAAACACCATATATTTT
.	TRBJ1-4	TRBV6-1	.	CASRKGTTNEKLFF	TGTGCCAGCAGAAAGGGAACAACTAATGAAAAACTGTTTTTT
.	TRBJ1-5	TRBV19	.	CASRHEGAGGQPQHF	TGTGCCAGTAGACATGAAGGGGCGGGAGGCCAGCCCCAGCATTTT
TRBD2	TRBJ2-1	TRBV13	few	CASSRLAAINEQFF	TGTGCCAGCAGCCGACTAGCGGCCATCAATGAGCAGTTCTTC
.	TRBJ1-1	TRBV20-1	few	CSARGGGVGEAFF	TGCAGTGCTAGAGGCGGGGGCGTGGGGGAAGCTTTCTTT
TRBD2	TRBJ2-5	TRBV12-3/TRBV12-4	many	CASSPTSGGLAQYF	TGTGCCAGCAGTCCGACTAGCGGGGGTTTGGCCCAGTACTTC
.	TRBJ1-1	TRBV5-1	.	CASTPVGIRNTEAFF	TGCGCCAGCACCCCCGTAGGTATTCGGAACACTGAAGCTTTCTTT
.	TRBJ1-5	TRBV7-2	.	CASSLVGGEGNQPQHF	TGTGCCAGCAGCTTAGTGGGAGGCGAGGGCAATCAGCCCCAGCATTTT
TRBD2	TRBJ2-7	TRBV30	.	CAWSVKGGSYEQYF	TGTGCCTGGAGTGTTAAGGGAGGGTCCTACGAGCAGTACTTC
TRBD1	TRBJ1-6	TRBV5-1	.	CASRGAGTGVKPLHF	TGCGCCAGCCGAGGGGCCGGGACAGGGGTAAAGCCCCTCCACTTT
TRBD1	TRBJ2-7	TRBV20-1	.	CSARSTAGTGAHEQYF	TGCAGTGCTAGGTCCACGGCTGGGACAGGGGCGCACGAGCAGTACTTC
.	TRBJ1-1	TRBV28	few	CASRLPGAEAFF	TGTGCCTCCCGGTTGCCGGGAGCTGAAGCTTTCTTT
TRBD1	TRBJ1-6	TRBV9	.	CASSVYRGNDSPLHF	TGTGCCAGCAGCGTTTACAGGGGGAACGATTCACCCCTCCACTTT
.	TRBJ2-2	TRBV4-1	few	CASSQVPRGTGELFF	TGCGCCAGCAGCCAAGTTCCCAGGGGCACCGGGGAGCTGTTTTTT